This T cell receptor (beta chain) was captured in a study of blood T cell repertoires in COVID-19. Study context: Samples came from the United States, Italy and Spain, spanning acute and convalescent COVID-19.

This CDR3 is built from 15 residues. V was cut by 1 base and J by 4 bases, with 11 bases left in between. Germline loops: CDR1 SGHTA, CDR2 FQGNSA. Here immunoSEQ multiplex PCR was the method, and the copy in TCRdb shows in-frame clones only, minus some. The table shows 150,000 to 200,000 clones, with roughly 80% occurring only once. Patients of the Seattle cohort, enrolled during active infection, were followed longitudinally. Source material: peripheral blood. The origin of this receptor is a woman aged 70-85 years with COVID-19, enrolled during active disease. The chain links TRBV7-2 to TRBJ1-5; D not certain. The CDR3 sequence: CASSLGSRQNQPQHF. As DNA, the CDR3 is TGTGCCAGCAGCTTAGGGAGTCGGCAAAATCAGCCCCAGCATTTT.